This TCR beta chain emerged from a study of neoadjuvant anti-PD-1 for oral cavity cancer. Documented time point: after neoadjuvant nivolumab, at surgical resection. Produced via immunoSEQ multiplex PCR; TCRdb's table is partial and in-frame only. The sample consists of more than 13,000 clones, 65% to 85% of them appearing once. This receptor was taken from a person aged 35-79 years with oral cavity squamous cell carcinoma. Sequencing used PBMCs, obtained after nivolumab (anti-PD-1) treatment.

DNA of the CDR3: TGTGCCAGCAGCTTGGGGGGCGCGGAGCCCCAGCATTTT. It yields the protein CASSLGGAEPQHF. J is TRBJ1-5 and V is TRBV11-2, with D possibly TRBD1 on 6 matching bases. Trimming removed 3 bases at V and 8 bases at J, with 11 bases between. The germline V gene encodes CDR1 SGHAT and CDR2 FQNNGV. This CDR3 contains 13 residues.